Listed below are T cell receptor beta chains from one sample, sequenced in a study of blood T cell repertoires in COVID-19. Only in-frame clones appear in the TCRdb table, and some are missing; sequencing was by immunoSEQ multiplex PCR. Among some 45,000 clones listed, around 79% were seen once. The material sequenced was peripheral blood. All receptors come from a woman aged 55-69 years with acute or convalescent COVID-19. CDR3s include the opening cysteine and the closing phenylalanine or tryptophan. D genes are given only for firm matches. Clone size is given for some rows only: seen once, a few or many times, or a class if the clone is expanded.

V gene,clone size,J gene,D gene,CDR3 protein,CDR3 DNA
TRBV5-4,once,TRBJ1-3,-,CASSLPGAGNTIYF,TGTGCCAGCAGCTTGCCAGGGGCGGGAAACACCATATATTTT
TRBV7-2,-,TRBJ2-2,-,CASSPSGELFF,TGTGCCAGCAGCCCGTCCGGGGAGCTGTTTTTT
TRBV5-1,-,TRBJ2-3,-,CATSRVVTDTQYF,TGCGCAACTTCCCGGGTAGTGACAGATACGCAGTATTTT
TRBV2,-,TRBJ2-1,-,CASREDSRGYGEQFF,TGTGCCAGCAGAGAGGACAGTCGTGGCTACGGTGAGCAGTTCTTC
TRBV21-1,-,TRBJ2-4,-,CASRPTAAKNIQYF,TGTGCCAGCAGGCCGACAGCAGCCAAAAACATTCAGTACTTC
TRBV5-4,-,TRBJ2-1,TRBD1,CASSPGQERDEQFF,TGTGCCAGCAGCCCTGGACAGGAGAGGGATGAGCAGTTCTTC
TRBV11-2,-,TRBJ2-6,TRBD2,CAPGGSGANVLTF,TGTGCCCCCGGGGGGTCTGGGGCCAACGTCCTGACTTTC
TRBV29-1,-,TRBJ1-1,-,CSVEQGRAEAFF,TGCAGCGTTGAGCAGGGTCGGGCTGAAGCTTTCTTT
TRBV3-1/TRBV3-2,-,TRBJ1-5,-,CASSQVEQRNQPQHF,TGTGCCAGCAGCCAAGTTGAACAGCGCAATCAGCCCCAGCATTTT
TRBV14,few,TRBJ2-1,-,CASSQGSNFYNEQFF,TGTGCCAGCAGCCAAGGATCAAACTTTTACAATGAGCAGTTCTTC
TRBV6-5,-,TRBJ2-1,TRBD1,CASRQDRSSYNEQFF,TGTGCCAGCAGGCAGGACAGGAGCTCCTACAATGAGCAGTTCTTC
TRBV7-9,-,TRBJ1-4,-,CASSLAQGGDEKLFF,TGTGCCAGCAGCTTAGCTCAGGGTGGTGATGAAAAACTGTTTTTT
TRBV24-1,-,TRBJ1-2,TRBD1,CATSDPQGSGNYGYTF,TGTGCCACCAGTGACCCACAGGGGTCAGGGAATTATGGCTACACCTTC
TRBV29-1,-,TRBJ1-2,-,CSVEDLGVVLGPGSYGYTF,TGCAGCGTTGAAGATTTAGGGGTCGTTCTCGGTCCGGGCAGCTATGGCTACACCTTC
TRBV30,-,TRBJ1-1,-,CAGWRTRSGAFF,TGTGCTGGCTGGAGAACCCGCTCAGGGGCTTTCTTT
TRBV7-3,-,TRBJ2-1,TRBD2,CASSHPGTKAGNEQFF,TGTGCCAGCAGCCACCCGGGGACTAAAGCGGGCAATGAGCAGTTCTTC
TRBV11-2,-,TRBJ2-5,TRBD1,CASSAPPGQSETQYF,TGTGCCAGCAGCGCACCACCGGGACAGTCGGAGACCCAGTACTTC
TRBV19,-,TRBJ1-1,-,CASSSTALGAFF,TGTGCCAGTAGTTCAACAGCACTTGGAGCTTTCTTT
TRBV28,once,TRBJ2-5,-,CASGGRETQYF,TGTGCCAGCGGGGGGAGGGAGACCCAGTACTTC
TRBV5-1,-,TRBJ1-2,-,CASSLGDITYGYTF,TGCGCCAGCAGCCTGGGGGACATCACATATGGCTACACCTTC
TRBV27,-,TRBJ1-6,-,CASSLRQAPGYNSPLHF,TGTGCCAGCAGTTTGCGACAGGCCCCCGGCTATAATTCACCCCTCCACTTT
TRBV7-2,-,TRBJ1-1,TRBD1,CASSASDRGRTEAFF,TGTGCCAGCAGCGCTTCGGACAGGGGGCGGACTGAAGCTTTCTTT
TRBV4-2,-,TRBJ1-2,-,CASSQGTSSYTF,TGTGCCAGCAGCCAGGGGACATCAAGCTACACCTTC
TRBV5-6,once,TRBJ1-4,TRBD1,CASSPSRRGEKLFF,TGTGCCAGCAGCCCGTCTCGCAGGGGGGAAAAACTGTTTTTT
TRBV2,-,TRBJ1-4,TRBD1,CASSDRTGADEKLFF,TGTGCCAGCAGTGACAGGACAGGGGCGGACGAAAAACTGTTTTTT
TRBV7-9,-,TRBJ1-6,-,CASSLGGRGYSPLHF,TGTGCCAGCAGCTTAGGTGGCAGGGGATATTCACCCCTCCACTTT
TRBV30,once,TRBJ1-6,-,CAWNRVHGSYNSPLHF,TGTGCCTGGAACAGGGTGCACGGCTCCTATAATTCACCCCTCCACTTT
TRBV19,-,TRBJ2-4,-,CACRSLAAKNIQYF,TGTGCCTGCAGATCATTAGCGGCCAAAAACATTCAGTACTTC
TRBV5-1,-,TRBJ1-4,-,CASSPGSTNEKLFF,TGCGCCAGCAGCCCAGGGTCGACTAATGAAAAACTGTTTTTT
TRBV10-3,once,TRBJ1-1,-,CAISDREPTEAFF,TGTGCCATCAGTGATCGGGAACCCACTGAAGCTTTCTTT
TRBV12-3/TRBV12-4,-,TRBJ2-7,TRBD1,CASSRDRDYEQYF,TGTGCCAGCAGTCGGGACAGGGACTACGAGCAGTACTTC
TRBV12-3/TRBV12-4,-,TRBJ1-4,TRBD1,CASRGTVNEKLFF,TGTGCCAGCAGGGGGACAGTTAATGAAAAACTGTTTTTT
TRBV30,-,TRBJ1-5,-,CAWSRDNQPQHF,TGTGCCTGGAGCCGAGACAATCAGCCCCAGCATTTT
TRBV5-1,-,TRBJ1-6,-,CASSVQGDSPLHF,TGCGCCAGCAGCGTACAGGGCGATTCACCCCTCCACTTT
TRBV6-5,-,TRBJ1-2,-,CASSNPGGGGYTF,TGTGCCAGCAGTAACCCTGGGGGAGGTGGCTACACCTTC
TRBV5-4,-,TRBJ1-2,-,CASSLADGQYYGYTF,TGTGCCAGCAGCTTGGCCGATGGCCAGTACTATGGCTACACCTTC
TRBV7-9,-,TRBJ1-2,-,CASSLDDLGGYTF,TGTGCCAGCAGCTTAGATGATCTGGGCGGCTACACCTTC
TRBV9,-,TRBJ1-2,TRBD1,CASSVAWTGSFYTF,TGTGCCAGCAGCGTAGCCTGGACAGGCTCTTTCTACACCTTC
TRBV4-1,-,TRBJ1-1,-,CASRYGGSTEAFF,TGCGCCAGCAGATACGGGGGGTCCACTGAAGCTTTCTTT
TRBV14,once,TRBJ2-7,-,CASSQVTPLAAGQQYF,TGTGCCAGCAGCCAAGTAACCCCCCTAGCAGCCGGCCAGCAGTACTTC
TRBV2,-,TRBJ2-3,TRBD2,CASKFPYRLATDTQYF,TGTGCCAGCAAATTTCCTTATCGACTAGCAACAGATACGCAGTATTTT
TRBV7-6,-,TRBJ2-5,-,CASSLEPRGSGETQYF,TGTGCCAGCAGCTTAGAGCCCCGTGGATCCGGGGAGACCCAGTACTTC
TRBV5-1,-,TRBJ2-2,-,CASSYTGTSTGELFF,TGCGCCAGCAGCTATACCGGGACTTCCACCGGGGAGCTGTTTTTT
TRBV7-9,-,TRBJ1-4,TRBD1,CASSLGGTAEKLFF,TGTGCCAGCAGCTTAGGAGGGACAGCTGAAAAACTGTTTTTT
TRBV5-1,-,TRBJ1-2,-,CASSPDRYEVYTF,TGCGCCAGCAGTCCCGACAGATATGAGGTCTACACCTTC
TRBV6-1,-,TRBJ1-4,-,CASSEKLRVKLFF,TGTGCCAGCAGTGAAAAATTGCGCGTAAAACTGTTTTTT
TRBV2,-,TRBJ1-2,-,CASNKDRSANYGYTF,TGTGCCAGCAACAAGGACAGATCAGCTAACTATGGCTACACCTTC
TRBV7-8,-,TRBJ2-5,-,CASSFHETQYF,TGTGCCAGCAGCTTTCATGAGACCCAGTACTTC
TRBV5-4,-,TRBJ1-4,TRBD1,CASSAPGQYEKLFF,TGTGCCAGCAGCGCGCCGGGACAGTATGAAAAACTGTTTTTT
TRBV19,-,TRBJ2-1,-,CASRKEGAFPNEQFF,TGTGCCAGTAGGAAGGAGGGGGCTTTTCCCAATGAGCAGTTCTTC
TRBV2,-,TRBJ2-2,-,CASTLTTYANTGELFF,TGTGCCAGCACCCTTACGACATACGCGAACACCGGGGAGCTGTTTTTT
TRBV27,-,TRBJ2-2,-,CASSLVDLAGTGELFF,TGTGCCAGCAGTTTAGTCGATCTGGCGGGGACCGGGGAGCTGTTTTTT
TRBV6-2/TRBV6-3,-,TRBJ2-7,TRBD1,CASSPGQPIAYEQYF,TGTGCCAGCAGCCCGGGACAGCCAATTGCCTACGAGCAGTACTTC